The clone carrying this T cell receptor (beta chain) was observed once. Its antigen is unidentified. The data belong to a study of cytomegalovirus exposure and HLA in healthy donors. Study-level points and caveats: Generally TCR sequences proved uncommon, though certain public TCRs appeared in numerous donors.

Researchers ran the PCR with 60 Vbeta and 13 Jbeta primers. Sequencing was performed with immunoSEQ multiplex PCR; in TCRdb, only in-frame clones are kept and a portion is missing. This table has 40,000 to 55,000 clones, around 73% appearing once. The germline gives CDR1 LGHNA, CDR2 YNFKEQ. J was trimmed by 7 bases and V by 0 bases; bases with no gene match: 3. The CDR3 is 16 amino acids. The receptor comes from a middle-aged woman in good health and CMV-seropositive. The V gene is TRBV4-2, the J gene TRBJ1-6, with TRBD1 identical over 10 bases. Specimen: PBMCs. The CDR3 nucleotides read TGTGCCAGCAGCCAAGATCAGACAGGGGGCAATTCACCCCTCCACTTT. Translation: CASSQDQTGGNSPLHF.